This record looks at one T cell receptor beta chain sequence and its context. Its target is unknown. Germline is not matched at one junction end, which may reflect a read error. These data originate in a study of glioma-infiltrating T cells. Study findings and constraints: Very few CDR3 sequences were shared between tissue and blood. Non-neoplastic patients had below-expected tissue-blood divergence, while all gliomas exceeded expectation.

CDR3 length: 15 amino acids. Germline lookup yields CDR1 SGHAT and CDR2 FQNNGV. The iRepertoire nested amplicon-rescue multiplex PCR amplified TCR alpha and beta CDR3s from RNA. TCRdb recomputed calls from the multiplex PCR reads with MiXCR, one row per CDR3 protein. The sample has some 190,000 distinct CDR3 sequences; 32% are singletons. The gene calls are TRBV11-2 and TRBJ2-3, with 9 bases that match TRBD2. The sample comprised glioma tissue, nonneoplastic brain tissue, or PBMCs (not recorded which). This receptor was identified in a human donor with low-grade glioma or glioblastoma, undergoing nonglioma brain surgery, or in good health (not recorded which). This CDR3 reads CASRLAGERADTQYF. In DNA form, the CDR3 reads TGTGCCAGCAGATTAGCGGGAGAGAGGGCAGATACGCAGTATTTT. Complete variable domain (other parts from reference TRBV11-2 and TRBJ2-3): EAGVAQSPRYKIIEKRQSVAFWCNPISGHATLYWYQQILGQGPKLLIQFQNNGVVDDSQLPKDRFSAERLKGVDSTLKIQPAKLEDSAVYLCASRLAGERADTQYFGPGTRLTVL.